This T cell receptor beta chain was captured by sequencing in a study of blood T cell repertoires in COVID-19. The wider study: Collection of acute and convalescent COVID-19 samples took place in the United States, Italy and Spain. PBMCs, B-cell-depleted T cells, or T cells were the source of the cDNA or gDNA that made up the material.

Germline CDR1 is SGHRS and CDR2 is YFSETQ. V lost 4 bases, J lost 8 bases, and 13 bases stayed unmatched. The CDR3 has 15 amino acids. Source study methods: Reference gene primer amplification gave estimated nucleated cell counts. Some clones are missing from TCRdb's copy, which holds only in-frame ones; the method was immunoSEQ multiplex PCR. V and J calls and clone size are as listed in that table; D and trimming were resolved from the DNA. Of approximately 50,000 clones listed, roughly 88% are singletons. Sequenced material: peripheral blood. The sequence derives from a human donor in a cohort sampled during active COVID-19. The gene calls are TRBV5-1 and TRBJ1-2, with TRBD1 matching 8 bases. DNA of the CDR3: TGCGCCAGCAGCCCGAGGGACAGGACCACCAGGGGCTACACCTTC. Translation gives CASSPRDRTTRGYTF.